This T cell receptor (beta chain) comes out of a study of blood T cell repertoires in COVID-19. Study details: Sources were T cells, B-cell-depleted T cells, or PBMCs; the material itself was cDNA or gDNA.

The CDR3 has 17 amino acids. Per the germline V gene, CDR1 is MGHRA and CDR2 is YSYEKL. V gave up 0 bases and J gave up 0 bases; unmatched junction bases: 7. Self-reported history from a screening survey and questionnaire set each donor's cohort. Donors in Cohort 3 who had recovered were those with two negative PCRs, healthcare professional clearance, or resolution of their symptoms. Measured with immunoSEQ multiplex PCR; TCRdb has only the in-frame clones, and not every one. The table lists about 380,000 clones, around 89% of them singletons. This clonotype originated in a woman younger than 30 who had recovered from COVID-19. The genes are TRBV4-1 and TRBJ1-1; 7 bases align to TRBD1. The sample comprised PBMCs or T cells enriched from blood (not recorded which). The CDR3 region has the DNA TGCGCCAGCAGCCAAGATGACCGGGACAGCTTGAACACTGAAGCTTTCTTT. Translated: CASSQDDRDSLNTEAFF.